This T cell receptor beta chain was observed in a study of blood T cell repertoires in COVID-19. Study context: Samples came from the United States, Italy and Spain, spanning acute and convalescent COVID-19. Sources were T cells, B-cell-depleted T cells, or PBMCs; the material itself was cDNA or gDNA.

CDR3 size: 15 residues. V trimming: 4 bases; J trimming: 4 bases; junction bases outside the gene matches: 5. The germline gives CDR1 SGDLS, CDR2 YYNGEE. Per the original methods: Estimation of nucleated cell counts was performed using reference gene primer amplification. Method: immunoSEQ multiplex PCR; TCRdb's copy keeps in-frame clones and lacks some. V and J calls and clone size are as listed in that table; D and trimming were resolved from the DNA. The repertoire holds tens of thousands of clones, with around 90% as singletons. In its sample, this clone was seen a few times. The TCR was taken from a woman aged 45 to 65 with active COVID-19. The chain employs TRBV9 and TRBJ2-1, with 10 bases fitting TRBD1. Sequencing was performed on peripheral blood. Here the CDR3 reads CASSPRQGAYNEQFF. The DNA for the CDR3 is TGTGCCAGCAGCCCTAGACAGGGGGCGTACAATGAGCAGTTCTTC.